The sequence of this TCR beta chain was determined in a study of blood T cell repertoires in COVID-19. TCRdb's table, derived via immunoSEQ multiplex PCR, lists solely in-frame clones and lacks some. The table includes about 220,000 clones, about three quarters detected once. Germline V gene sequence: CDR1 SGHTA, CDR2 FQGNSA. The CDR3 loop spans 14 amino acids. V was trimmed by 1 base and J by 0 bases, leaving 6 bases between them. The source is a woman between 65 and 79 years old with acute or convalescent COVID-19. The chain has TRBV7-2 and TRBJ1-1; D ambiguous. The specimen was peripheral blood. CDR3 in amino acids: CASSLGAVNTEAFF. As DNA, the CDR3 is TGTGCCAGCAGCTTAGGGGCCGTGAACACTGAAGCTTTCTTT.